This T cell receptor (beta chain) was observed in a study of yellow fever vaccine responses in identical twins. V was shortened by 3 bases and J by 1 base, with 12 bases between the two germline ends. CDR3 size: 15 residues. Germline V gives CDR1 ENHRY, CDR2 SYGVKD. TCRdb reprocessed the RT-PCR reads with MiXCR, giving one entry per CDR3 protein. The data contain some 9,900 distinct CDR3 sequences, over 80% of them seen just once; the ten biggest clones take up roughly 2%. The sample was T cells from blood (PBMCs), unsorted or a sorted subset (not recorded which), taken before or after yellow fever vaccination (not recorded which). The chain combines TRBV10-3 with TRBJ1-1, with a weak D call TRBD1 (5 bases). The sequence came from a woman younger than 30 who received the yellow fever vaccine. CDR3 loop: CAISDLGVENTEAFF. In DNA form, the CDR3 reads TGTGCCATCAGTGATCTGGGGGTGGAGAACACTGAAGCTTTCTTT.